This T cell receptor (beta chain) was profiled in a study of cytomegalovirus exposure and HLA in healthy donors. Use of 60 Vbeta and 13 Jbeta primers characterized the PCR. Only in-frame clones appear in the TCRdb table, and some are missing; sequencing was by immunoSEQ multiplex PCR. The table records 150,000 to 160,000 clones, 82% of them present only once. Material for sequencing was PBMCs. The source of this sequence is a woman between 45 and 60 years old in good health and CMV-seropositive.

CDR3 sequence: CASSWPGAHNEQFF. The DNA for the CDR3 is TGTGCCAGTAGCTGGCCAGGGGCGCACAATGAGCAGTTCTTC. The chain links TRBV19 to TRBJ2-1, with D possibly matching TRBD1 (6 bases). V was shortened by 6 bases and J by 5 bases, with 14 bases between the two germline ends. Germline-derived CDR1 and CDR2 are LNHDA and SQIVND (reference sequence). This CDR3 has 14 residues.